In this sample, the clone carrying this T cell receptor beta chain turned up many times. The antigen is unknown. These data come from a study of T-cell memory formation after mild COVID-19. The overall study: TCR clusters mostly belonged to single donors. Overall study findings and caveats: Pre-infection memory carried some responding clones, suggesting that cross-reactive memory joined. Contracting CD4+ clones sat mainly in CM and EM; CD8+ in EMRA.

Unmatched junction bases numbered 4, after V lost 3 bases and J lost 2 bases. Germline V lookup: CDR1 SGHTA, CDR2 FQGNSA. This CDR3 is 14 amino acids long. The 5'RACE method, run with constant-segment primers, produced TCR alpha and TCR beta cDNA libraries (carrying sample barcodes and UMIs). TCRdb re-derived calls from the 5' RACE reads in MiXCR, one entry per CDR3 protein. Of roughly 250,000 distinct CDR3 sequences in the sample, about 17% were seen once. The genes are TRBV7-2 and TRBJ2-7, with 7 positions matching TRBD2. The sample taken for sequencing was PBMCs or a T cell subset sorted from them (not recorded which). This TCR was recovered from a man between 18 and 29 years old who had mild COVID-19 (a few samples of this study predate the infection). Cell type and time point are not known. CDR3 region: CASSLGGGPYEQYF. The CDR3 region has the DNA TGTGCCAGCAGCTTGGGCGGGGGACCCTACGAGCAGTACTTC.